A selection of T cell receptor beta chains follows, all from one sample in a study of graft-versus-host responses after intestinal transplantation. Sequenced by immunoSEQ multiplex PCR; TCRdb stores in-frame clones only, minus some. The repertoire holds about 130,000 clones, with approximately 92% as singletons. These TCRs are of unknown antigen specificity. The specimen comprised unstimulated CD4+ T cells sorted from spleen or lymph node cells, sampled before intestinal transplant. The receptors shown here come from a human donor who received an intestinal transplant. Both conserved end residues are part of each CDR3. D genes are given only for firm matches. Clone sizes are given selectively: once, few, many, or a class where the clone is expanded.

clone_size,j_call,v_call,d_call,cdr3_aa,cdr3_nt
.,TRBJ2-7,TRBV6-6,TRBD2,CASSYSLLAGGEQYF,TGTGCCAGCAGTTACTCATTACTAGCGGGGGGGGAGCAGTACTTC
.,TRBJ2-2,TRBV18,.,CASSPLNTGELFF,TGTGCCAGCTCACCACTGAACACCGGGGAGCTGTTTTTT
.,TRBJ1-1,TRBV7-2,.,CASSLNTEAFF,TGTGCCAGCAGCTTAAACACTGAAGCTTTCTTT
.,TRBJ1-4,TRBV7-2,.,CASSLRLANEKLFF,TGTGCCAGCAGCTTAAGACTAGCTAATGAAAAACTGTTTTTT
.,TRBJ2-3,TRBV4-1,.,CASSLARTDTQYF,TGCGCCAGCAGCCTAGCGAGAACAGATACGCAGTATTTT
.,TRBJ2-3,TRBV5-1,.,CASSLGQSFTDTQYF,TGCGCCAGCAGCTTGGGACAGAGCTTCACAGATACGCAGTATTTT
once,TRBJ1-4,TRBV5-5,TRBD1,CASSARDSPGRHEKLFF,TGTGCCAGCAGCGCCCGGGACAGCCCAGGTCGGCATGAAAAACTGTTTTTT
.,TRBJ1-1,TRBV19,TRBD1,CASSAQGAYMNTEAFF,TGTGCCAGTAGTGCCCAGGGGGCGTACATGAACACTGAAGCTTTCTTT
.,TRBJ2-7,TRBV15,.,CATSRDGDNSYEQYF,TGTGCCACCAGCAGAGATGGGGACAACTCCTACGAGCAGTACTTC
.,TRBJ2-7,TRBV5-8,.,CASSRGPSYEQYF,TGTGCCAGCAGCCGAGGACCATCCTACGAGCAGTACTTC
.,TRBJ2-5,TRBV5-1,TRBD1,CASSLIRTGEGETQYF,TGCGCCAGCAGCCTTATTCGGACAGGGGAGGGAGAGACCCAGTACTTC
.,TRBJ2-3,TRBV14,TRBD2,CASSQASGGPSTQYF,TGTGCCAGCAGCCAAGCTAGCGGGGGGCCCTCTACGCAGTATTTT
.,TRBJ2-3,TRBV5-6,.,CASSLMTYRSDTQYF,TGTGCCAGCAGCTTGATGACGTACCGATCAGATACGCAGTATTTT
.,TRBJ1-5,TRBV11-2,TRBD1,CASSLYRGNDQPQHF,TGTGCCAGCAGCTTATACAGGGGAAATGATCAGCCCCAGCATTTT
.,TRBJ2-7,TRBV11-2,TRBD1,CASSGDRGGYEQYF,TGTGCCAGCAGCGGGGACAGGGGAGGCTACGAGCAGTACTTC
.,TRBJ1-1,TRBV5-1,.,CASSLIARTRANTEAFF,TGCGCCAGCAGTTTGATTGCGCGTACTCGAGCGAACACTGAAGCTTTCTTT
.,TRBJ1-1,TRBV5-1,.,CASSLSSENTEAFF,TGCGCCAGCAGCTTGTCATCCGAGAACACTGAAGCTTTCTTT
.,TRBJ2-1,TRBV5-4,TRBD2,CASSPTSGSYNEQFF,TGTGCCAGCAGCCCTACTAGCGGGAGTTACAATGAGCAGTTCTTC
.,TRBJ1-5,TRBV11-2,TRBD1,CASSINTGANQPQHF,TGTGCCAGCAGCATTAATACAGGGGCCAATCAGCCCCAGCATTTT
.,TRBJ2-7,TRBV2,TRBD2,CASTGGHHSYEQYF,TGTGCCAGCACGGGAGGACACCACTCCTACGAGCAGTACTTC
.,TRBJ2-5,TRBV18,.,CASSPLEVQETQYF,TGTGCCAGCTCACCACTGGAGGTCCAAGAGACCCAGTACTTC
.,TRBJ1-1,TRBV11-2,TRBD1,CASSPQGGVRTEAFF,TGTGCCAGCAGCCCTCAGGGGGGAGTACGGACTGAAGCTTTCTTT
.,TRBJ1-1,TRBV6-5,.,CASSSTGILNTEAFF,TGTGCCAGCAGTAGTACAGGGATTTTAAACACTGAAGCTTTCTTT
.,TRBJ1-6,TRBV7-9,.,CASTGANSPLHF,TGTGCCAGCACCGGAGCTAATTCACCCCTCCACTTT
.,TRBJ2-7,TRBV4-1,TRBD2,CASSQEELAGFREQYF,TGCGCCAGCAGCCAAGAGGAACTAGCGGGGTTTAGGGAGCAGTACTTC
.,TRBJ1-6,TRBV19,TRBD1,CASSEGAGGYSPLHF,TGTGCCAGTAGTGAGGGGGCAGGGGGGTACTCACCCCTCCACTTT
.,TRBJ1-6,TRBV6-1,.,CASSDLLGAPTNSPLHF,TGTGCCAGCAGTGATCTCCTCGGAGCCCCTACGAATTCACCCCTCCACTTT
.,TRBJ1-2,TRBV18,.,CASSRSPTSGYTF,TGTGCCAGCTCGCGTTCCCCGACAAGCGGCTACACCTTC
.,TRBJ1-1,TRBV27,TRBD1,CASSFGQGSVGTEAFF,TGTGCCAGCAGTTTTGGACAGGGGAGCGTGGGCACTGAAGCTTTCTTT
once,TRBJ1-2,TRBV7-9,.,CASSLAGGQDFNYGYTF,TGTGCCAGCAGCTTAGCGGGGGGCCAGGACTTTAACTATGGCTACACCTTC
.,TRBJ2-3,TRBV29-1,.,CSVETVDTQYF,TGCAGCGTAGAAACGGTGGATACGCAGTATTTT
.,TRBJ2-2,TRBV19,.,CASSIGGGDTGELFF,TGTGCCAGTAGTATAGGTGGGGGAGACACCGGGGAGCTGTTTTTT
.,TRBJ2-5,TRBV6-1,.,CASSGQQGLRETQYF,TGTGCCAGCAGTGGACAACAGGGACTCCGGGAGACCCAGTACTTC
.,TRBJ2-1,TRBV11-3,.,CASSPLDYEQFF,TGTGCCAGCAGCCCCCTGGACTATGAGCAGTTCTTC
.,TRBJ2-1,TRBV27,.,CASSLLGCSYNEQFF,TGTGCCAGCAGTTTGCTGGGGTGCTCCTACAATGAGCAGTTCTTC
.,TRBJ1-1,TRBV6-1,.,CASSLGPTTEAFF,TGTGCCAGCAGTTTGGGTCCCACCACTGAAGCTTTCTTT
.,TRBJ2-3,TRBV27,.,CASSLRSAGHTDTQYF,TGTGCCAGCAGTTTAAGGTCCGCGGGGCACACAGATACGCAGTATTTT
.,TRBJ2-7,TRBV6-7,.,CASSYGWSGSYEQYF,TGTGCCAGCAGTTACGGGTGGTCGGGTTCCTACGAGCAGTACTTC
.,TRBJ2-2,TRBV7-2,.,CASSFDRPVAGELFF,TGTGCCAGCAGCTTCGACAGGCCGGTGGCCGGGGAGCTGTTTTTT
.,TRBJ2-2,TRBV14,.,CASSQPSPGFLSGGELFF,TGTGCCAGCAGCCAACCTTCACCGGGGTTCCTCTCCGGCGGGGAGCTGTTTTTT
.,TRBJ1-6,TRBV2,.,CASSDRERSPLHF,TGTGCCAGCAGTGACCGGGAGCGATCACCCCTCCACTTT
.,TRBJ1-1,TRBV7-9,TRBD1,CASSFTGTGLGGTEAFF,TGTGCCAGCAGTTTCACCGGGACAGGGCTCGGGGGCACTGAAGCTTTCTTT
.,TRBJ1-2,TRBV4-2,.,CASSQVSGTAEIYGYTF,TGTGCCAGCAGCCAGGTGAGCGGGACGGCCGAAATCTATGGCTACACCTTC
.,TRBJ2-5,TRBV20-1,.,CSAREETQYF,TGCAGTGCTAGGGAAGAGACCCAGTACTTC
.,TRBJ1-2,TRBV29-1,.,CSVGVNNYGYTF,TGCAGCGTTGGAGTGAATAACTATGGCTACACCTTC